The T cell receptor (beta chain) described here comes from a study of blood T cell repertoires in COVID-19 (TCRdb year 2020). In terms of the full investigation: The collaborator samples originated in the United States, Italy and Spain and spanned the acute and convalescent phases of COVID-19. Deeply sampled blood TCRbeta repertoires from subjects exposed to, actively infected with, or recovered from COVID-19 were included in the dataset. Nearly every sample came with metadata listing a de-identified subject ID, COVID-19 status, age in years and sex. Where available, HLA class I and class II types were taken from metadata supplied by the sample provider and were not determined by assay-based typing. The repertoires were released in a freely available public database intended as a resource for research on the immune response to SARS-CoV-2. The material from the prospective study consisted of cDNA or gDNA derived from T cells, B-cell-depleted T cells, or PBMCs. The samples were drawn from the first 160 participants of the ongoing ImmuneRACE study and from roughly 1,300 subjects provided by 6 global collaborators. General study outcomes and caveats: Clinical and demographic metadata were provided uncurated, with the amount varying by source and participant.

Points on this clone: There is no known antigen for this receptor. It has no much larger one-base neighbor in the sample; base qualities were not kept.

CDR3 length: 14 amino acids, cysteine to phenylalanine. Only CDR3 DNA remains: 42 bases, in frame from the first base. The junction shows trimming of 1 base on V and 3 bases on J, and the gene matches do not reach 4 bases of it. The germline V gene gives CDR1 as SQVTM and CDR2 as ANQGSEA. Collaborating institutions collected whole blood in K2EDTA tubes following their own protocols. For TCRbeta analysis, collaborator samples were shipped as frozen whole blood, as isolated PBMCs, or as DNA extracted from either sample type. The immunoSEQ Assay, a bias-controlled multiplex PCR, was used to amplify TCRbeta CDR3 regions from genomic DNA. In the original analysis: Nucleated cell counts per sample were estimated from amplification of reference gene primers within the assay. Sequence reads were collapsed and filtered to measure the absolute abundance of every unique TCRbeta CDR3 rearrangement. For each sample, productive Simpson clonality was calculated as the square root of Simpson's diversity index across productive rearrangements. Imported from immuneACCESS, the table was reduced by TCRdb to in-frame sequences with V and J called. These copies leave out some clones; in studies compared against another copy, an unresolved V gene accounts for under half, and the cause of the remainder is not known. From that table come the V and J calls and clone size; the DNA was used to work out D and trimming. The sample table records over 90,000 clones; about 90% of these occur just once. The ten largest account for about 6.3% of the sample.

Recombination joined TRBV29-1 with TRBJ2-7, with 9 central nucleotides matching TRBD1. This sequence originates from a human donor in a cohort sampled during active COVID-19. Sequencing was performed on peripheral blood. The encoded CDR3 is CSVEVGTGYYEQYF. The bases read TGCAGCGTTGAAGTTGGGACAGGGTACTACGAGCAGTACTTC.